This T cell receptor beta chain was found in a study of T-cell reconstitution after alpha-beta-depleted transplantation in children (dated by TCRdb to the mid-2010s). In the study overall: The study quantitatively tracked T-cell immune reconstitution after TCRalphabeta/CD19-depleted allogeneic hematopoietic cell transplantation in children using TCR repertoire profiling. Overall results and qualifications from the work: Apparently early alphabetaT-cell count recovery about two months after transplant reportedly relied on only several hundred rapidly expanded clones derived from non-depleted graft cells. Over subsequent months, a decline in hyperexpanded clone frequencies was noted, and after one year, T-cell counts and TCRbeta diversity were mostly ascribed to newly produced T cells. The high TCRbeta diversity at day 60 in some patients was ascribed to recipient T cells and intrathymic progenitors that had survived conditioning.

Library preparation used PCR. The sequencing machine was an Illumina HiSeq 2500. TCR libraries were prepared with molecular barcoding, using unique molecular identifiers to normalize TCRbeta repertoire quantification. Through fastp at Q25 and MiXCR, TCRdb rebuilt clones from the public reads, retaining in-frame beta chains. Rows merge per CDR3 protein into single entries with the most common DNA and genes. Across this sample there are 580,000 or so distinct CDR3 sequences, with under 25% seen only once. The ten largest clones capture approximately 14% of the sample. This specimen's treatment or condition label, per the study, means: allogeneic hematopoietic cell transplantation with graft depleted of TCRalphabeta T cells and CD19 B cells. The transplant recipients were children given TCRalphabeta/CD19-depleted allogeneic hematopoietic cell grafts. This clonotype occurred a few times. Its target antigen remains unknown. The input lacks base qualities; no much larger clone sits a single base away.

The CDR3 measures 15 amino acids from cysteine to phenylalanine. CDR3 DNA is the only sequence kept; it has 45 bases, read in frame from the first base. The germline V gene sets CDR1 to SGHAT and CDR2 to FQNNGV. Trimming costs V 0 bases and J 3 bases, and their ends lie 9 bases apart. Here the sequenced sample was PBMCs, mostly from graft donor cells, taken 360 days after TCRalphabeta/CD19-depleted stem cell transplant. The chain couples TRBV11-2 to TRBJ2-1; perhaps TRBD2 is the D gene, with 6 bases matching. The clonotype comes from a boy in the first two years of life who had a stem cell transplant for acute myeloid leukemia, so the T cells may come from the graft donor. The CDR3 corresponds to CASSLEGGVYNEQFF. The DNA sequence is TGTGCCAGCAGCTTAGAAGGCGGGGTCTACAATGAGCAGTTCTTC.